What follows are 24 T cell receptor beta chains derived from one specimen sequenced in a study of a mutant IDH1 vaccine in newly diagnosed glioma. The assay was immunoSEQ multiplex PCR, and TCRdb's table has in-frame clones only and misses some. This table has about 33,000 clones, around 80% appearing once. These receptors are not linked to any known antigen. Indicated time point: week 35, safety follow-up. The study gave 300 ug of mutant IDH1 20-mer peptide per vaccine dose, with topical imiquimod. The material was PBMCs, obtained from a glioma patient whose treatment included an IDH1 peptide vaccine. All receptors come from a man aged 40-49 years with glioma. Some clones in this sample may be carry-over from other donors' samples.

The table lists this clone with a few counts. V gene TRBV11-2 combines with J gene TRBJ1-2; unclear D gene. The CDR3 totals 13 residues. V lost 1 base, J lost 2 bases, and 5 bases lay in between. CDR1 and CDR2 from the germline V gene are SGHAT and FQNNGV. The CDR3, as DNA: TGTGCCAGCAGCTTAGTGGGAAACTATGGCTACACCTTC. Protein: CASSLVGNYGYTF.

The chain uses TRBV2 and TRBJ2-2, with TRBD2 matching over 13 bases. The CDR3 loop spans 14 amino acids. V gave up 8 bases and J gave up 3 bases; unmatched junction bases: 0. The germline gives CDR1 SNHLY, CDR2 FYNNEI. The CDR3 DNA reads TGTGCCAGCGGACTAGCGGGGGACACCGGGGAGCTGTTTTTT. Translating it yields CASGLAGDTGELFF.

This rearrangement joins TRBV20-1 to TRBJ2-1; the D is unclear. The germline CDR1 and CDR2 sequences are DFQATT and SNEGSKA (reference sequence). Trimming removed 5 bases from V and 5 bases from J, with 4 bases in between. CDR3 size: 10 residues. This chain's CDR3 is CSAWNNEQFF. The CDR3 DNA sequence: TGCAGTGCTTGGAACAATGAGCAGTTCTTC.

The chain has TRBV2 and TRBJ2-2, with 9 bases fitting TRBD1. V was pared by 4 bases and J by 4 bases, with 10 bases of the junction left unmatched. This CDR3 region has 17 residues. Germline V gene data show CDR1 as SNHLY and CDR2 as FYNNEI. The CDR3 coding sequence is TGTGCCAGCAGTGGTTATCTCGGGACAGGGATCACCGGGGAGCTGTTTTTT. It yields the protein CASSGYLGTGITGELFF.

The chain joins TRBV30 to TRBJ1-1; D is perhaps TRBD1 (5 bases). V shed 5 bases and J shed 4 bases, with 11 bases lying between them. The CDR3 sequence is 12 residues long. From germline, CDR1 is GTSNPN and CDR2 SVGIG (reference sequence). CDR3 in amino acids: CAWARVATEAFF. The DNA for the CDR3 is TGTGCCTGGGCCAGGGTGGCCACTGAAGCTTTCTTT.

The DNA for the CDR3 is TGCGCCAGCAGCTTGGGGGTCTTCCTTGCCTACGAGCAGTACTTC. Its translation is CASSLGVFLAYEQYF. The V gene is TRBV5-1, the J gene TRBJ2-7; D not certain. V was clipped by 0 bases and J by 2 bases, with 12 bases between them. The CDR3 is 15 residues long. Germline loops: CDR1 SGHRS, CDR2 YFSETQ.

This sequence joins TRBV10-2 and TRBJ2-7; D is ambiguous. CDR1 and CDR2 from the germline V gene are WSHSY and SAAADI. The CDR3 has 12 residues. Trimming took off 3 bases at V and 3 bases at J, with 6 bases between the two ends. The CDR3 spells CASSEVSYEQYF. The CDR3 DNA is TGCGCCAGCAGTGAAGTTAGCTACGAGCAGTACTTC.

The chain recombines TRBV4-1 with TRBJ2-3; unclear D gene. Germline V lookup: CDR1 MGHRA, CDR2 YSYEKL. The CDR3 has 13 residues. V was trimmed by 4 bases and J by 2 bases, leaving 7 bases between them. CDR3 coding DNA: TGCGCCAGCAGCCGGGCCTCCACAGATACGCAGTATTTT. Its translation is CASSRASTDTQYF.

The chain recombines TRBV7-9 with TRBJ1-6; D gene ambiguous. The germline CDR1 and CDR2 sequences are SEHNR and FQNEAQ (reference sequence). V gave up 1 base and J gave up 5 bases, with 0 bases separating them. This CDR3 is built from 12 residues. The CDR3 coding sequence is TGTGCCAGCAGCTTAGATAATTCACCCCTCCACTTT. Translated: CASSLDNSPLHF.

This chain links TRBV6-6 with TRBJ1-5; D gene unclear. CDR1 is MNHNY, CDR2 SVGAGI, per germline (reference sequence). Trimming took off 3 bases at V and 5 bases at J, with 11 bases between the two ends. The CDR3 has 14 amino acids. This CDR3 is CASSYKDGYQPQHF. The CDR3 DNA follows: TGTGCCAGCAGTTATAAGGACGGATATCAGCCCCAGCATTTT.

The J gene is TRBJ2-7, the V gene TRBV5-4; D gene uncertain. The CDR3 sequence is 11 residues long. The V and J ends lost 3 bases and 5 bases respectively, with 6 bases between them. In germline, CDR1 is SGHNT, CDR2 YYREEE (reference sequence). CDR3: CASSSLHEQYF. CDR3 nucleotide sequence: TGTGCCAGCAGCTCCCTCCACGAGCAGTACTTC.

This rearrangement joins TRBV6-1 to TRBJ2-1, with 11 bases aligning to TRBD2. The CDR3 has 18 residues. V lost 6 bases to trimming and J lost 4 bases; unmatched junction nucleotides: 14. Germline V gene sequence: CDR1 MNHNS, CDR2 SASEGT. CDR3 coding DNA: TGTGCCAGCAGCGAAAGACAAGGGGGGACTAGCGGATACAATGAGCAGTTCTTC. This codes for CASSERQGGTSGYNEQFF.

In its sample, this clone was seen a few times. V is TRBV19 and J is TRBJ2-1; unclear D gene. V was trimmed by 3 bases and J by 10 bases, leaving 7 bases between them. From germline, CDR1 is LNHDA and CDR2 SQIVND (reference sequence). The CDR3 runs to 11 residues. The CDR3, as DNA: TGTGCCAGTAGTATTAGTCGCGAGCAGTTCTTC. It codes for CASSISREQFF.

This chain links TRBV7-9 with TRBJ2-1; a possible D gene is TRBD2 (5 bases). Germline loops: CDR1 SEHNR, CDR2 FQNEAQ (reference sequence). The CDR3 runs 11 residues. Trimming shortened V by 4 bases and J by 10 bases, and 8 bases separated the two germline ends. The CDR3 spells CASSWLAEQFF. As DNA, the CDR3 is TGTGCCAGCAGCTGGCTAGCCGAGCAGTTCTTC. Full variable domain (outside the CDR3, taken from reference TRBV7-9 and TRBJ2-1): DTGVSQNPRHKITKRGQNVTFRCDPISEHNRLYWYRQTLGQGPEFLTYFQNEAQLEKSRLLSDRFSAERPKGSFSTLEIQRTEQGDSAMYLCASSWLAEQFFGPGTRLTVL.

This chain links TRBV2 with TRBJ1-4, with D possibly TRBD1 on 5 matching bases. The V gene's germline CDR1 is SNHLY and CDR2 FYNNEI. V gave up 7 bases and J gave up 6 bases, with 18 bases separating them. This CDR3 is built from 15 residues. CDR3 in DNA: TGTGCCAGCATGCCGACAGCCGATTCGGATGAAAAACTGTTTTTT. This sequence encodes CASMPTADSDEKLFF.

The chain employs TRBV4-1 and TRBJ2-5; TRBD2 is a possible D gene (5 bases). CDR1 and CDR2 (germline): MGHRA, YSYEKL. The ends were cut back, 5 bases at V and 2 bases at J, with 12 bases in the middle. The CDR3 loop spans 14 amino acids. CDR3 nucleotide sequence: TGCGCCAGCAGCGGCGACGGGGTACAAGAGACCCAGTACTTC. The encoded protein is CASSGDGVQETQYF.

J is TRBJ1-1 and V is TRBV29-1; no definite D call. V lost 4 bases and J lost 0, with 6 bases in between. This CDR3 is 12 amino acids long. Germline-derived CDR1 and CDR2 are SQVTM and ANQGSEA. The CDR3 nucleotides read TGCAGCGTTGGTTGGATGAACACTGAAGCTTTCTTT. Encoded protein: CSVGWMNTEAFF. Full variable domain (missing parts from reference TRBV29-1 and TRBJ1-1): SAVISQKPSRDICQRGTSLTIQCQVDSQVTMMFWYRQQPGQSLTLIATANQGSEATYESGFVIDKFPISRPNLTFSTLTVSNMSPEDSSIYLCSVGWMNTEAFFGQGTRLTVV.

The chain is built from TRBV14 and TRBJ1-1; D gene unclear. The V gene lost 2 bases and the J gene lost 4 bases, with 11 bases spanning the gap. The CDR3 is 14 amino acids. Per the germline V gene, CDR1 is SGHDN and CDR2 is FVKESK. CDR3 DNA sequence: TGTGCCAGCAGCCAATTGGGATGGGGCACTGAAGCTTTCTTT. Residues: CASSQLGWGTEAFF.

This clone was counted a single time. The genes are TRBV12-5 and TRBJ1-2; D unclear. The germline V gene has CDR1 LGHNT and CDR2 FRNRAP. This CDR3 has 17 residues. The V end was cut by 5 bases, the J end by 5 bases, with 24 bases between. CDR3 nucleotides: TGTGCTAGTGGTCCGCTCACGCACACATACGGGGAATATGGCTACACCTTC. This encodes CASGPLTHTYGEYGYTF.

This clone was observed once. The chain employs TRBV28 and TRBJ1-4; 9 positions match TRBD1. The CDR3 consists of 15 residues. CDR1 and CDR2 (germline): MDHEN, SYDVKM. The V and J ends lost 3 bases and 5 bases, in that order; junction bases with no gene match: 4. CDR3 sequence (DNA): TGTGCCAGCAGTTTCATCGGGACAGGGAATGAAAAACTGTTTTTT. This translates into CASSFIGTGNEKLFF.

The chain is built from TRBV4-2 and TRBJ2-5; D remains ambiguous. Germline-derived CDR1 and CDR2 are LGHNA and YNFKEQ. The CDR3 runs to 19 residues. With 0 bases removed from V and 1 base from J, the gap between germline ends came to 21 bases. CDR3 sequence: CASSQDPQHRPFFQETQYF. Written as DNA, the CDR3 is TGTGCCAGCAGCCAAGATCCCCAGCATCGTCCTTTTTTCCAAGAGACCCAGTACTTC.

The chain carries TRBV5-1 and TRBJ1-2, with D tentatively TRBD1 (5 bases). This CDR3 has 14 amino acids. Germline V gene sequence: CDR1 SGHRS, CDR2 YFSETQ. V lost 0 bases and J 2 bases, leaving 8 bases between the germline ends. The CDR3 nucleotides are TGCGCCAGCAGCTTGGACCGGGGGAACTATGGCTACACCTTC. It codes for CASSLDRGNYGYTF.

A few counts support this clone. The chain is built from TRBV2 and TRBJ2-4; TRBD1 aligns across 7 bases. This CDR3 has 13 residues. CDR1 is SNHLY and CDR2 is FYNNEI in the germline V gene. J was trimmed by 6 bases and V by 8 bases; bases with no gene match: 7. CDR3 sequence reads: CASLETGLNIQYF. The CDR3 DNA sequence: TGTGCCAGCTTAGAGACAGGGTTAAACATTCAGTACTTC.

This clone was seen only once. CDR3 sequence: CASQGLTSNQPQHF. The CDR3, as DNA: TGTGCCAGCCAAGGACTGACTAGCAATCAGCCCCAGCATTTT. The V call is TRBV2, the J call TRBJ1-5; D remains unclear. Germline CDR1 SNHLY, CDR2 FYNNEI. The CDR3 has 14 residues. V was pared by 8 bases and J by 0 bases, with 11 bases between.